What follows are 29 T cell receptor beta chains derived from one specimen sequenced in a study of memory CD4+ T cells and cytomegalovirus serostatus. Method: immunoSEQ multiplex PCR; TCRdb's copy keeps in-frame clones and lacks some. Among 80,000 to 100,000 clones listed, approximately 80% were seen once. The sort gate was single viable CD3+CD4+CD8-CD45RO+ cells for memory CD4+ T cells. Specimen: memory CD4+ T cells from blood. The receptors derive from an adult in good health and CMV-seropositive.

The rearrangement joins TRBV2 to TRBJ1-4; no definite D call. Between the trimmed V and J ends, which lost 6 bases and 0 bases, there was a span of 8 bases. The CDR3 is made up of 14 amino acids. Germline CDR1 and CDR2: SNHLY and FYNNEI. For the CDR3, the DNA is TGTGCCAGCAGAGCCGGGACAACTAATGAAAAACTGTTTTTT. Protein: CASRAGTTNEKLFF.

This rearrangement joins TRBV4-2 to TRBJ2-7; D could derive from TRBD1 or TRBD2 (5 bases each). Germline V gene data show CDR1 as LGHNA and CDR2 as YNFKEQ. V was pared by 3 bases and J by 6 bases, with 18 bases between. The CDR3 is 15 amino acids. The DNA of the CDR3 is TGTGCCAGCAGCCAGGTCGCCGGGACCCCCACCGAGCAGTACTTC. Protein product: CASSQVAGTPTEQYF.

This chain joins TRBV19 and TRBJ1-5, with D uncertain. Deletions cut 3 bases from V and 6 bases from J, with 6 bases between. CDR1 LNHDA and CDR2 SQIVND come from the germline V gene (reference sequence). The CDR3 consists of 12 residues. The DNA for the CDR3 is TGTGCCAGTAGTATGCTTGGTCAGCCCCAGCATTTT. Translation gives CASSMLGQPQHF.

The chain recombines TRBV9 with TRBJ2-3; 13 bases align to TRBD2. The ends lost 0 bases at V and 5 bases at J; junction bases unmatched: 3. From germline, CDR1 is SGDLS and CDR2 YYNGEE. This CDR3 has 16 residues. CDR3 DNA: TGTGCCAGCAGCGTAGGACTAGCGGGAGGCATAGATACGCAGTATTTT. Translated: CASSVGLAGGIDTQYF.

This CDR3 reads CASSPKRDEQYF. The CDR3 region has the DNA TGTGCCAGCTCACCTAAGCGTGACGAGCAGTACTTC. This chain connects TRBV18 to TRBJ2-7, with no clear D. V lost 3 bases and J lost 5, with 8 bases in between. Germline assignment: CDR1 KGHSH and CDR2 LQKENI. CDR3 size: 12 residues. Using reference TRBV18 and TRBJ2-7 for the parts outside the CDR3, the full variable domain is NAGVMQNPRHLVRRRGQEARLRCSPMKGHSHVYWYRQLPEEGLKFMVYLQKENIIDESGMPKERFSAEFPKEGPSILRIQQVVRGDSAAYFCASSPKRDEQYFGPGTRLTVT.

The chain employs TRBV5-6 and TRBJ1-2; D is unresolved. The germline V and J ends were trimmed by 2 bases and 13 bases, with 15 bases remaining between them. CDR1 is SGHDT and CDR2 is YYEEEE in the germline V gene. This CDR3 is built from 12 residues. The CDR3 DNA follows: TGTGCCAGCAGCTTTTACAGCGGGCCAGGCACCTTC. This sequence encodes CASSFYSGPGTF. Filled out from reference TRBV5-6 and TRBJ1-2, the complete variable domain reads DAGVTQSPTHLIKTRGQQVTLRCSPKSGHDTVSWYQQALGQGPQFIFQYYEEEERQRGNFPDRFSGHQFPNYSSELNVNALLLGDSALYLCASSFYSGPGTFGSGTRLTVV.

This clone was recorded once. V and J are TRBV28 and TRBJ1-2; no clear D gene. Looked up from germline, CDR1 is MDHEN and CDR2 is SYDVKM. The CDR3 has 14 residues. Trimming took off 2 bases at V and 4 bases at J, with 11 bases between the two ends. The CDR3 nucleotides read TGTGCCAGCAGTTTAGGGTCACCAATCTATGGCTACACCTTC. It specifies CASSLGSPIYGYTF.

This clone has a handful of counts. The chain carries TRBV2 and TRBJ2-2, with 11 bases fitting TRBD2. Germline CDR1 is SNHLY and CDR2 is FYNNEI. V was pared by 5 bases and J by 6 bases, with 8 bases of the junction left unmatched. This CDR3 comprises 16 residues. CDR3: CASSLLAGDPPGELFF. The CDR3 DNA reads as TGTGCCAGCAGTTTACTAGCGGGAGACCCCCCCGGGGAGCTGTTTTTT.

The CDR3 DNA follows: TGTGCCAGCAGTCCCGGGGAGGGGGCTGGCTATGGCTACACCTTC. Its protein is CASSPGEGAGYGYTF. V usage is TRBV27 and J usage is TRBJ1-2; 7 nucleotides agree with TRBD1. Germline V lookup: CDR1 MNHEY, CDR2 SMNVEV (reference sequence). V was clipped by 5 bases and J by 4 bases; unmatched bases: 10. The CDR3 has 15 residues.

J is TRBJ2-7 and V is TRBV7-8, with a weak D call TRBD1 (5 bases). CDR1 and CDR2 from the germline V gene are SGHVS and FQNEAQ. Between the trimmed V and J ends, which lost 1 base and 6 bases, there was a span of 13 bases. The CDR3 spans 14 residues. The CDR3 loop is CASSLVLGPSEQYF. CDR3 DNA sequence: TGTGCCAGCAGCTTAGTACTGGGGCCAAGCGAGCAGTACTTC.

This sequence joins TRBV5-4 and TRBJ2-1, with D unresolved. Germline loops: CDR1 SGHNT, CDR2 YYREEE (reference sequence). Deletions cut 0 bases from V and 0 bases from J, with 10 bases between. The CDR3 covers 16 residues. The CDR3 here is CASSLASLSSYNEQFF. CDR3 nucleotides: TGTGCCAGCAGCTTGGCCAGCCTAAGCTCCTACAATGAGCAGTTCTTC.

This clone has a single count. The chain couples TRBV19 to TRBJ2-7; possibly TRBD1 for D (6 bases). V gave up 3 bases and J gave up 2 bases, with 14 bases separating them. CDR3 size: 15 residues. Germline values: CDR1 LNHDA, CDR2 SQIVND (reference sequence). The CDR3 DNA reads TGTGCCAGTAGTATGCACCAGGGGCCAGCCTACGAGCAGTACTTC. Its protein product is CASSMHQGPAYEQYF.

The rearrangement uses TRBV6-5 and TRBJ1-4, with D possibly TRBD1 on 5 matching bases. The germline gives CDR1 MNHEY, CDR2 SVGAGI. The CDR3 contains 16 residues. Trimming shortened V by 0 bases and J by 3 bases, and 11 bases separated the two germline ends. CDR3 sequence (DNA): TGTGCCAGCAGTTACTCAATGACAGACTCTAATGAAAAACTGTTTTTT. Its protein is CASSYSMTDSNEKLFF.

The sample holds one count of this clone. V and J are TRBV7-2 and TRBJ2-3; D is ambiguous. From germline, CDR1 is SGHTA and CDR2 FQGNSA. This CDR3 spans 13 amino acids. Trimming stripped 4 bases from V and 4 bases from J, with 9 bases between. CDR3 protein: CASSSEFADTQYF. CDR3 nucleotides: TGTGCCAGCAGCTCTGAGTTCGCAGATACGCAGTATTTT.

The chain links TRBV7-9 to TRBJ2-2, with D perhaps given as TRBD1 or TRBD2 (6 bases each). Trimming left V 5 bases short and J 4 bases short, with 17 bases between. Germline CDR1 is SEHNR and CDR2 is FQNEAQ (reference sequence). The CDR3 loop spans 16 amino acids. The CDR3 protein is CASSRGLYGGTGELFF. Written as DNA, the CDR3 is TGTGCCAGCAGCCGGGGGCTTTACGGAGGCACCGGGGAGCTGTTTTTT.

V is TRBV6-1 and J is TRBJ2-5, with D uncertain. The CDR3 loop spans 13 amino acids. Trimming took 6 bases from V and 2 from J, leaving 10 bases between them. The germline V gene has CDR1 MNHNS and CDR2 SASEGT. CDR3 in amino acids: CASSDRIQETQYF. CDR3 sequence (DNA): TGTGCCAGCAGCGACCGGATTCAAGAGACCCAGTACTTC.

The chain has TRBV20-1 and TRBJ2-7, with no clear D. In germline, CDR1 is DFQATT, CDR2 SNEGSKA (reference sequence). CDR3 size: 11 residues. The V end lost 0 bases, the J end lost 6 bases, and 6 bases lay between the germline ends. As DNA, the CDR3 is TGCAGTGCTAGAGATCGGGTCGAGCAGTACTTC. Translating it yields CSARDRVEQYF.

This chain links TRBV9 with TRBJ2-3; D is ambiguous. The germline CDR1 and CDR2 sequences are SGDLS and YYNGEE. Trimming shortened V by 4 bases and J by 5 bases, and 5 bases separated the two germline ends. The CDR3 spans 11 residues. CDR3 bases: TGTGCCAGCAGCCTTCTAGATACGCAGTATTTT. Its translation: CASSLLDTQYF.

The J gene is TRBJ1-1, the V gene TRBV7-6, with D tentatively TRBD1 (5 bases). The CDR3 length is 14 residues. V was clipped by 2 bases and J by 1 base, with 8 bases between them. Germline CDR1 is SGHVS and CDR2 is FNYEAQ. CDR3 bases: TGTGCCAGCAGCTTATCAGGGCCGAACACTGAAGCTTTCTTT. Translation: CASSLSGPNTEAFF.

The rearrangement links TRBV11-3 to TRBJ2-7; D is possibly TRBD1 (5 bases). Germline V CDR1 and CDR2: SGHNT, YENEEA. The CDR3 spans 11 residues. V lost 5 bases and J lost 7, with 9 bases in between. The DNA for the CDR3 is TGTGCCAGCAGCGGCCACAGGGAGCAGTACTTC. Its translation: CASSGHREQYF.

The chain is built from TRBV6-1 and TRBJ2-7; tentatively, D is TRBD1 (6 bases). This CDR3 comprises 14 residues. Germline V gene lookup returns CDR1 MNHNS and CDR2 SASEGT. Trimming removed 6 bases from V and 1 base from J, with 13 bases in between. The CDR3 sequence is CASRPQGRSYEQYF. The CDR3 nucleotides are TGTGCCAGCAGGCCACAGGGTCGGTCCTACGAGCAGTACTTC.

CDR3 amino acids: CASSGWDRVNEQFF. CDR3 DNA sequence: TGTGCCAGCAGCGGGTGGGACAGGGTCAATGAGCAGTTCTTC. The genes are TRBV7-2 and TRBJ2-1; TRBD1 matches at 9 bases. This CDR3 region has 14 residues. Germline V CDR1 and CDR2: SGHTA, FQGNSA. Trimming at V came to 5 bases and at J to 6 bases, leaving 5 bases not matched to a gene. The full variable domain, with the rest looked up from reference TRBV7-2 and TRBJ2-1, is GAGVSQSPSNKVTEKGKDVELRCDPISGHTALYWYRQSLGQGLEFLIYFQGNSAPDKSGLPSDRFSAERTGGSVSTLTIQRTQQEDSAVYLCASSGWDRVNEQFFGPGTRLTVL.

The chain employs TRBV21-1 and TRBJ1-1. TRBV21-1 corresponds to a pseudogene. The CDR3 sequence is 16 residues long. The CDR3: CASSKARSHENTEAFF. CDR3 in DNA: TGTGCCAGCAGCAAAGCCCGTAGCCACGAGAACACTGAAGCTTTCTTT.

This clone was detected once. The chain is built from TRBV29-1 and TRBJ2-5; D is undetermined. The CDR3 is 11 residues long. Germline assignment: CDR1 SQVTM and CDR2 ANQGSEA. In nucleotides, the CDR3 is TGCAGTTGGGAAATCCAAGAGACCCAGTACTTC. Its translation: CSWEIQETQYF.

The chain links TRBV19 to TRBJ2-1; unclear D gene. V shed 3 bases and J shed 4 bases, with 1 base lying between them. Germline V gives CDR1 LNHDA, CDR2 SQIVND (reference sequence). The CDR3 sequence is 11 residues long. In nucleotides, the CDR3 is TGTGCCAGTAGTATTTACAATGAGCAGTTCTTC. Its translation is CASSIYNEQFF. Full variable domain (rest looked up from reference TRBV19 and TRBJ2-1): DGGITQSPKYLFRKEGQNVTLSCEQNLNHDAMYWYRQDPGQGLRLIYYSQIVNDFQKGDIAEGYSVSREKKESFPLTVTSAQKNPTAFYLCASSIYNEQFFGPGTRLTVL.

V is TRBV5-1 and J is TRBJ1-4; D ambiguous. The CDR3 length is 16 residues. Germline CDR1 and CDR2: SGHRS and YFSETQ. Between the trimmed V and J ends, which lost 0 bases and 0 bases, there was a span of 9 bases. The CDR3 DNA is TGCGCCAGCAGCTTGGGGGAATACGCAACTAATGAAAAACTGTTTTTT. It yields the protein CASSLGEYATNEKLFF.

This clone was detected only once. The DNA of the CDR3 is TGTGCCAGCAGCTTACTAGACAGGGGGCGCGGCTACACCTTC. The encoded protein is CASSLLDRGRGYTF. The chain carries TRBV28 and TRBJ1-2, with 10 bases aligning to TRBD1. V lost 6 bases, J lost 8 bases, and 9 bases stayed unmatched. Germline V gives CDR1 MDHEN, CDR2 SYDVKM. This CDR3 contains 14 residues.

The chain carries TRBV5-4 and TRBJ2-7; 7 nucleotides align to TRBD1. CDR1 is SGHNT, CDR2 YYREEE, per germline (reference sequence). Germline trimming cut 1 base from V and 4 bases from J; bases unmatched to any gene: 2. The CDR3 loop spans 13 amino acids. The CDR3 spells CASSLMTGYEQYF. The CDR3 bases are TGTGCCAGCAGCTTGATGACAGGGTACGAGCAGTACTTC. Filled out from reference TRBV5-4 and TRBJ2-7, the complete variable domain reads ETGVTQSPTHLIKTRGQQVTLRCSSQSGHNTVSWYQQALGQGPQFIFQYYREEENGRGNFPPRFSGLQFPNYSSELNVNALELDDSALYLCASSLMTGYEQYFGPGTRLTVT.

The rearrangement uses TRBV29-1 and TRBJ2-1; 7 nucleotides line up with TRBD2. CDR1 and CDR2 (germline): SQVTM, ANQGSEA. The junction had 6 bases not matched to a gene; V was cut back by 4 bases and J by 3 bases. The CDR3 is made up of 14 amino acids. This CDR3 reads CSVVGSGVYNEQFF. As DNA, the CDR3 is TGCAGCGTTGTGGGCAGCGGGGTCTACAATGAGCAGTTCTTC.